The next 13 T cell receptor beta chains were all read from a single sample in a study of blood T cell repertoires in COVID-19. The repertoire was sequenced with immunoSEQ multiplex PCR; TCRdb's copy has only in-frame clones and lacks some. The sample has about 270,000 clones; approximately 81% are singletons. The sample consisted of peripheral blood. These receptors all stem from a woman aged 60-70 years with active or convalescent COVID-19.

The V call is TRBV18, the J call TRBJ2-3, with 11 nucleotides matching TRBD2. The CDR3 contains 18 residues. After removal of 3 bases from V and 4 bases from J, the junction contained 12 bases not matched to a gene. Germline CDR1 and CDR2: KGHSH and LQKENI. The CDR3 nucleotides are TGTGCCAGCTCACCGCCCCCCCGGCGACTAGCGGGGTCAGATACGCAGTATTTT. Its translation: CASSPPPRRLAGSDTQYF.

In regard to this clone: The same CDR3 also results from other DNA sequences found in this sample. The chain combines TRBV30 with TRBJ1-5; 8 bases are shared with TRBD1. Germline V gives CDR1 GTSNPN, CDR2 SVGIG (reference sequence). This CDR3 has 13 amino acids. Trimming cost V 2 bases and J 4 bases; bases outside gene matches: 1. The CDR3: CAWSTGGNQPQHF. For the CDR3, the DNA is TGTGCCTGGAGTACAGGGGGAAATCAGCCCCAGCATTTT.

J is TRBJ2-2 and V is TRBV5-4; TRBD1 matches at 7 bases. Germline V gene lookup returns CDR1 SGHNT and CDR2 YYREEE (reference sequence). CDR3 length equals 15 residues. V lost 3 bases and J lost 0; bases outside the gene matches: 2. The CDR3 sequence: CASSSTGANTGELFF. In DNA, the CDR3 is TGTGCCAGCAGCTCTACAGGGGCGAACACCGGGGAGCTGTTTTTT.

V is TRBV3-1 (or the pseudogene TRBV3-2) and J is TRBJ2-5; a possible D gene is TRBD2 (5 bases). The CDR3 has 14 amino acids. CDR1 and CDR2 (germline): LGHDT, YNNKEL (reference sequence). Trimming pared 4 bases from V and 4 bases from J, leaving 13 bases between. CDR3 nucleotide sequence: TGTGCCAGCAGCCGACTATGGGGTATAGAGACCCAGTACTTC. Translation: CASSRLWGIETQYF.

This clone was counted once. The chain couples TRBV19 to TRBJ2-5, with D possibly TRBD2 on 5 matching bases. Between the trimmed V and J ends, which lost 6 bases and 2 bases, there was a span of 13 bases. The CDR3 is 14 amino acids. CDR1 LNHDA and CDR2 SQIVND come from the germline V gene (reference sequence). The CDR3 is CASRGAVPQETQYF. Here the CDR3 DNA reads TGTGCCAGTAGGGGAGCCGTACCGCAAGAGACCCAGTACTTC.

The chain joins TRBV6-6 to TRBJ2-3; D unresolved. Germline lookup yields CDR1 MNHNY and CDR2 SVGAGI (reference sequence). This CDR3 spans 16 amino acids. Trimming left V 0 bases short and J 4 bases short, with 14 bases between. CDR3 residues: CASSYSLENWADTQYF. DNA of the CDR3: TGTGCCAGCAGTTACTCGCTAGAGAACTGGGCAGATACGCAGTATTTT.

This sequence joins TRBV9 and TRBJ1-2; D possibly corresponds to TRBD1 (5 bases). The CDR3 has 12 residues. V lost 7 bases and J 8 bases, leaving 15 bases between the germline ends. Germline CDR1 reads SGDLS; CDR2 reads YYNGEE. The CDR3 DNA reads TGTGCCAGCGGAGGGACCGTTATAGGCTACACCTTC. Encoded protein: CASGGTVIGYTF.

This sequence joins TRBV6-1 and TRBJ1-5; a weak D match, TRBD1 (6 bases). This CDR3 is built from 18 residues. CDR1 and CDR2 from the germline V gene are MNHNS and SASEGT. The V end lost 3 bases, the J end lost 0 bases, and 18 bases lay between the germline ends. CDR3 sequence: CASSDPIGTRLSNQPQHF. CDR3 coding DNA: TGTGCCAGCAGTGACCCTATAGGGACACGGCTTAGCAATCAGCCCCAGCATTTT.

This chain connects TRBV19 to TRBJ2-7, with D maybe TRBD1 (5 bases). This CDR3 has 13 residues. Germline V gene sequence: CDR1 LNHDA, CDR2 SQIVND (reference sequence). With 5 bases removed from V and 2 bases from J, the gap between germline ends came to 10 bases. CDR3 nucleotide sequence: TGTGCCAGTAGTGAGACAGATCCCTACGAGCAGTACTTC. It is translated as CASSETDPYEQYF.

The V gene is TRBV10-3, the J gene TRBJ1-2; weak D call: TRBD1 (5 bases). Germline CDR1 is ENHRY and CDR2 is SYGVKD. This CDR3 is built from 16 residues. V dropped 5 bases and J dropped 5 bases, with 21 bases sitting between them. CDR3 amino acids: CAISLRVYGEAYGYTF. The CDR3 bases are TGTGCCATCAGTCTCAGGGTTTACGGTGAGGCTTATGGCTACACCTTC.

The chain carries TRBV28 and TRBJ1-1; D is perhaps TRBD1 (6 bases). V lost 3 bases and J lost 10, with 12 bases in between. The CDR3 is 12 residues long. The V gene's germline CDR1 is MDHEN and CDR2 SYDVKM. The CDR3 here is CASSFYRAGAFF. Written as DNA, the CDR3 is TGTGCCAGCAGTTTTTACAGGGCAGGAGCTTTCTTT. Filled out from reference TRBV28 and TRBJ1-1, the complete variable domain reads DVKVTQSSRYLVKRTGEKVFLECVQDMDHENMFWYRQDPGLGLRLIYFSYDVKMKEKGDIPEGYSVSREKKERFSLILESASTNQTSMYLCASSFYRAGAFFGQGTRLTVV.

This clone was observed at least ten times. The chain employs TRBV5-4 and TRBJ2-5; 16 bases agree with TRBD2. Germline V gene data show CDR1 as SGHNT and CDR2 as YYREEE (reference sequence). J gave up 0 bases and V 2 bases, and 4 bases lay outside the gene matches. The CDR3 spans 18 residues. CDR3 sequence reads: CASSFPGLAGGNQETQYF. The CDR3 bases are TGTGCCAGCAGCTTCCCGGGACTAGCGGGGGGGAACCAAGAGACCCAGTACTTC.

In this sample, this clone turned up once. The CDR3 loop is CASSPQGARLTDTQYF. In DNA, the CDR3 is TGTGCCAGCAGCCCCCAGGGGGCTCGATTGACAGATACGCAGTATTTT. The chain has TRBV3-1 (or the pseudogene TRBV3-2) and TRBJ2-3, with 8 bases matching TRBD1. This CDR3 comprises 16 residues. In germline, CDR1 is LGHDT, CDR2 YNNKEL (reference sequence). The J segment lost 3 bases and the V segment lost 4 bases, leaving 9 bases of the junction unmatched.